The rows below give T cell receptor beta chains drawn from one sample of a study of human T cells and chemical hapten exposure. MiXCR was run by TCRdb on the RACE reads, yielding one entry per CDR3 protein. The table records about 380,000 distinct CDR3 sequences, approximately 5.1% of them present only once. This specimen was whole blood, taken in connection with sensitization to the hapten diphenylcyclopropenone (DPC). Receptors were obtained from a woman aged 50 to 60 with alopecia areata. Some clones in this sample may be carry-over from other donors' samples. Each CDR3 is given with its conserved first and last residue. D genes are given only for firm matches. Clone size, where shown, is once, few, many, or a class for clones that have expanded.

CASSADSYQPQHF | TGTGCCAGCAGCGCTGACAGCTATCAGCCCCAGCATTTT | few | TRBV7-2 | - | TRBJ1-5
CATSSGLAGGRADTQYF | TGTGCCACCAGCAGCGGACTAGCGGGGGGGCGGGCAGATACGCAGTATTTT | - | TRBV15 | TRBD2 | TRBJ2-3
CSVDRQGWGYTF | TGCAGCGTTGATAGACAGGGATGGGGCTACACCTTC | many | TRBV29-1 | TRBD1 | TRBJ1-2
CASSEIAEANYGYTF | TGTGCCAGCAGTGAAATTGCGGAGGCTAACTATGGCTACACCTTC | - | TRBV2 | - | TRBJ1-2
CASSLHGTGGDIQYF | TGTGCCAGCAGCTTACACGGGACAGGAGGGGACATTCAGTACTTC | many | TRBV7-9 | TRBD1 | TRBJ2-4
CASSLSVPNYGYTF | TGTGCCAGCAGCTTGTCAGTGCCCAACTATGGCTACACCTTC | many | TRBV5-5 | - | TRBJ1-2
CASSLRGGENRYGQYF | TGTGCCAGCAGTCTAAGGGGGGGCGAAAATCGGTACGGGCAGTACTTC | many | TRBV27 | - | TRBJ2-7
CAIAGRDEGSYGYTF | TGTGCCATCGCAGGCCGGGACGAGGGGTCCTATGGCTACACCTTC | many | TRBV10-3 | - | TRBJ1-2
CASSQDWTSIDTQYF | TGCGCCAGCAGCCAAGACTGGACTAGTATAGATACGCAGTATTTT | once | TRBV4-1 | TRBD2 | TRBJ2-3
CASSLRGSGNTIYF | TGTGCCAGCAGTTTACGGGGGTCAGGAAACACCATATATTTT | many | TRBV12-3/TRBV12-4 | - | TRBJ1-3
CASSLVGRTTDTQYF | TGCGCCAGCAGCTTGGTAGGGAGAACGACAGATACGCAGTATTTT | - | TRBV5-1 | - | TRBJ2-3